This TCR beta chain was recovered during a study of blood T cells in healthy people across ages (dated by TCRdb to 2013 to 2016). Looking at the study overall: In model experiments, template switching captured roughly one uniquely barcoded TCR beta cDNA molecule for every two T cells. Donors were grouped into four age groups: young (average 16 years), middle-aged (approximately 41), aged (over 55) and long-lived (over 80). Two additional independent replicas of 1 million unique cDNA reads from the same blood draw were analyzed for two donors (one aged 18 to 30 and one aged 80 or older). Age-related changes in TCR beta repertoire diversity were measured in the study by deep sequencing normalized with unique cDNA molecular identifiers. To avoid experimental bias, donors of different ages were distributed randomly across sequencing lanes. Study-wide conclusions, independent of this receptor: Total diversity estimates from one million sequenced T cells were considered lower bounds and underestimates. Because the CMV infection status of the donors was unknown, age-related changes in expanded clonotypes may potentially have been confounded. The percentage of naive T cells measured by flow cytometry correlated strongly with observed TCR beta diversity. Compared with the aged group, the long-lived group had more naive CD4+ T cells, fewer expanded clones and increased TCR diversity, suggesting age selection. Observed TCR beta diversity per million T cells fell roughly linearly with age, and a significant reduction was already apparent by age approximately 40. Conclusive comparison of naive and antigen-experienced compartments was prevented by the profiling of bulk unsorted PBMCs.

The library was generated by 5' RACE. A second PCR of roughly 6 to 12 cycles was performed with a sample-barcoded 5' primer and a J-beta primer mix. A template-switch 5' adaptor carrying 12 random nucleotides introduced a unique molecular identifier onto each TCR beta cDNA molecule. Each sample yielded at least 2.5 million CDR3-containing paired-end reads. First-strand cDNA synthesis was performed from all RNA using the Mint cDNA synthesis kit, with priming by a TRBC-specific oligonucleotide. All cDNA was treated with uracil-DNA glycosylase and then went through a first 18-cycle PCR with the universal primers M1SS and BC2_uni_R. From the authors' description of their analysis: For normalization, 1 million high-quality reads were randomly selected from each sample, with every read carrying a distinct molecular identifier. Reads with shared molecular identifiers were discarded instead of being binned into consensus sequences. MiTCR, set to a Q25 quality threshold and the strictest error-elimination algorithm, was used for CDR3 identification, clonotype clustering and error correction. A nonparametric unseen species model using Euler transformation provided a lower-bound estimate of total TCR beta diversity. TCRdb reran the public reads through fastp at Q25 and MiXCR, keeping productive beta chains. Entries are consolidated by CDR3 protein sequence, retaining the most common genes and DNA. TCRdb's processing, not the study's, gives the V and J calls here. The sample yields around 1,900,000 distinct CDR3 sequences; roughly two fifths were counted once. 23% of the sample is held by the ten biggest clonotypes.

The donors were 40 or so Caucasian individuals from Russia, aged roughly 6 to 100 years, who were systemically healthy. Each donor gave roughly 11 milliliters of peripheral blood, drawn into EDTA-treated Vacutainer tubes. Ficoll-Paque density-gradient centrifugation was used to isolate PBMCs, with at least 6 million obtained per sample. Total RNA, at least 5 micrograms per sample, was extracted from PBMCs with Trizol reagent. The percentages of naive CD45RAhigh/CD27high T cells were determined by flow cytometry on a PBMC aliquot from every donor. Note on this clonotype: It lacks a known antigen. No base qualities exist here, and no much larger clone lies one base off it.

From cysteine to phenylalanine, the CDR3 is 14 amino acids long. The CDR3 DNA has 42 bases and is translated from base 1. V sheds 3 bases and J sheds 1 base, leaving 12 bases between their ends. CDR1 and CDR2 were assigned from the germline V gene as SQVTM and ANQGSEA. The TCR sequence derives from a human donor in good health. The V gene is TRBV29-1 and the J gene is TRBJ2-5; too little of a D gene remains to name it. The sequenced sample was blood. In nucleotide form, the sequence is TGCAGCGTTGAGTTGACGGTCTTCCAAGAGACCCAGTACTTC. Protein translation: CSVELTVFQETQYF.